Following are 19 T cell receptor beta chains from one sample sequenced in a study of blood T cell repertoires in COVID-19. Profiled with immunoSEQ multiplex PCR; TCRdb holds only in-frame clones, not every one. This sample has 180,000 or so clones, with about 90% found just once. Sequences were obtained from peripheral blood. The receptors were sampled from a man between 40 and 49 years old with active or convalescent COVID-19.

The chain joins TRBV7-3 to TRBJ2-2; 9 bases line up with TRBD1. CDR1 SGHTA and CDR2 FQGTGA come from the germline V gene. The CDR3 contains 14 residues. After removal of 5 bases from V and 8 bases from J, the junction contained 6 bases not matched to a gene. The CDR3 loop reads CASSGDRANGELFF. The CDR3 DNA is TGTGCCAGCAGCGGGGACAGGGCTAATGGGGAGCTGTTTTTT.

This chain connects TRBV4-3 to TRBJ1-2; TRBD1 might be the D (6 bases). This CDR3 is built from 15 residues. Per germline, CDR1 LGHNA and CDR2 YSLEER. The ends were cut back, 0 bases at V and 5 bases at J, with 13 bases in the middle. The CDR3 region is CASSQEDQGRYGYTF. The CDR3 region has the DNA TGCGCCAGCAGCCAAGAGGATCAGGGGCGGTATGGCTACACCTTC.

The chain employs TRBV11-2 and TRBJ2-1, with D uncertain. Germline V lookup: CDR1 SGHAT, CDR2 FQNNGV. This CDR3 spans 11 amino acids. The V gene lost 3 bases and the J gene lost 10 bases, with 7 bases spanning the gap. The CDR3 sequence is CASSFNREQFF. The DNA of the CDR3 is TGTGCCAGCAGCTTCAACAGAGAGCAGTTCTTC.

A word on this clone: An end of the junction differs from the germline gene, which may be a read error. CDR3 coding DNA: TGTGCCAGCAGCGGAAGGCAGGGTTTGAAAACTGAAGCTTTCTTT. Protein product: CASSGRQGLKTEAFF. V usage is TRBV9 and J usage is TRBJ1-1, with D perhaps matching TRBD1 (5 bases). Germline-derived CDR1 and CDR2 are SGDLS and YYNGEE. This CDR3 spans 15 amino acids.

The chain joins TRBV5-1 to TRBJ1-6; 7 nucleotides agree with TRBD1. The CDR3 loop spans 16 amino acids. The germline V gene has CDR1 SGHRS and CDR2 YFSETQ. V was pared by 4 bases and J by 6 bases, with 10 bases of the junction left unmatched. This chain's CDR3 is CASSPLGTAPNSPLHF. CDR3 in DNA: TGCGCCAGCAGCCCGCTGGGGACAGCTCCTAATTCACCCCTCCACTTT.

The J gene is TRBJ1-3, the V gene TRBV5-1; 9 bases map to TRBD1. The germline V gene encodes CDR1 SGHRS and CDR2 YFSETQ. This CDR3 comprises 15 residues. Trimming cost V 4 bases and J 3 bases; bases outside gene matches: 5. CDR3: CASSPGDRDGNTIYF. Here the CDR3 DNA reads TGCGCCAGCAGCCCCGGGGACAGGGATGGAAACACCATATATTTT.

The V call is TRBV30, the J call TRBJ2-7, with 10 bases fitting TRBD1. The CDR3 spans 15 residues. J gave up 6 bases and V 2 bases, and 10 bases lay outside the gene matches. Germline loops: CDR1 GTSNPN, CDR2 SVGIG (reference sequence). The DNA of the CDR3 is TGTGCCTGGAGTTTCCGAGGGACAGGGGCTGTCGAGCAGTACTTC. Translating it yields CAWSFRGTGAVEQYF.

The chain carries TRBV19 and TRBJ1-4; 8 bases map to TRBD1. Germline-derived CDR1 and CDR2 are LNHDA and SQIVND (reference sequence). V was clipped by 2 bases and J by 4 bases; unmatched bases: 0. The CDR3 runs 14 residues. CDR3 coding DNA: TGTGCCAGTAGTATAACAGGGGGTAATGAAAAACTGTTTTTT. Its translation is CASSITGGNEKLFF.

This chain joins TRBV5-5 and TRBJ2-3; no clear D gene. The V end was cut by 6 bases, the J end by 2 bases, with 13 bases between. Germline-derived CDR1 and CDR2 are SGHKS and YYEKEE (reference sequence). The CDR3 consists of 14 residues. CDR3 sequence reads: CASIPGSFTDTQYF. CDR3 nucleotides: TGTGCCAGCATCCCCGGGTCGTTCACAGATACGCAGTATTTT. Full variable domain (missing parts from reference TRBV5-5 and TRBJ2-3): DAGVTQSPTHLIKTRGQQVTLRCSPISGHKSVSWYQQVLGQGPQFIFQYYEKEERGRGNFPDRFSARQFPNYSSELNVNALLLGDSALYLCASIPGSFTDTQYFGPGTRLTVL.

CDR3 DNA sequence: TGTGCCAGCAGCCCCCGGGACTATGGCTACACCTTC. It yields the protein CASSPRDYGYTF. V and J are TRBV11-2 and TRBJ1-2; D is undetermined. This CDR3 spans 12 amino acids. Trimming pared 5 bases from V and 3 bases from J, leaving 7 bases between. CDR1 and CDR2 from the germline V gene are SGHAT and FQNNGV.

The CDR3 nucleotides read TGTGCCAGCAGTTTCGGAGGGGTGGGTCAGCCCCAGCATTTT. Translating it yields CASSFGGVGQPQHF. The V call is TRBV27, the J call TRBJ1-5; tentatively, D is TRBD1 (5 bases). The CDR3 runs 14 residues. Germline CDR1 is MNHEY and CDR2 is SMNVEV (reference sequence). Trimming left V 3 bases short and J 6 bases short, with 12 bases between.

The gene calls are TRBV10-1 and TRBJ1-1, with D uncertain. The germline CDR1 and CDR2 sequences are WNHNN and SYGVQD (reference sequence). The CDR3 totals 13 residues. V was cut by 5 bases and J by 1 base, with 8 bases left in between. The chain's CDR3 is CASSSLGNTEAFF. CDR3 nucleotides: TGCGCCAGCAGTTCCCTCGGGAACACTGAAGCTTTCTTT.

V usage is TRBV9 and J usage is TRBJ1-1; D is unresolved. This CDR3 spans 14 amino acids. Germline values: CDR1 SGDLS, CDR2 YYNGEE. The V and J ends lost 0 bases and 1 base respectively, with 7 bases between them. The CDR3 here is CASSVGWANTEAFF. The CDR3 bases are TGTGCCAGCAGCGTAGGATGGGCGAACACTGAAGCTTTCTTT.

The J gene is TRBJ1-5, the V gene TRBV6-6; 11 bases match TRBD1. Losses at the gene ends were 5 bases for V and 5 bases for J; bases not matched to a gene: 11. The CDR3 is 17 amino acids. CDR1 is MNHNY and CDR2 is SVGAGI in the germline V gene (reference sequence). The CDR3, as DNA: TGTGCCAGCAGTCGGAGGACAGGGGGCGGGATCGATCAGCCCCAGCATTTT. It is translated as CASSRRTGGGIDQPQHF.

The chain uses TRBV2 and TRBJ1-6; a possible D gene is TRBD1 (6 bases). This CDR3 has 14 amino acids. CDR1 and CDR2 (germline): SNHLY, FYNNEI. Trimming took off 5 bases at V and 10 bases at J, with 15 bases between the two ends. The CDR3, as DNA: TGTGCCAGCAGTCAGACAGGTATTGCGTCACCCCTCCACTTT. It yields the protein CASSQTGIASPLHF.

The V call is TRBV29-1, the J call TRBJ1-1, with 9 bases matching TRBD1. The germline CDR1 and CDR2 sequences are SQVTM and ANQGSEA. Trimming removed 6 bases from V and 2 bases from J; junction bases left unmatched: 16. CDR3 size: 17 residues. The CDR3: CSVTPDRGVSPNTEAFF. The CDR3 nucleotides are TGCAGCGTGACCCCTGACAGGGGGGTTAGCCCAAACACTGAAGCTTTCTTT.

This sequence joins TRBV7-8 and TRBJ1-2; 7 bases map to TRBD1. The V gene's germline CDR1 is SGHVS and CDR2 FQNEAQ. With 7 bases clipped from V and 7 bases from J, the junction kept 12 bases outside the gene matches. The CDR3 consists of 14 residues. CDR3: CASTTPGTAGGYTF. As DNA, the CDR3 is TGTGCCAGCACCACGCCCGGGACAGCGGGTGGCTACACCTTC.

The rearrangement links TRBV5-4 to TRBJ1-2; 8 bases fit TRBD1. Losses at the gene ends were 4 bases for V and 8 bases for J; bases not matched to a gene: 10. Germline V gene data show CDR1 as SGHNT and CDR2 as YYREEE (reference sequence). The CDR3 runs to 14 residues. Here the CDR3 DNA reads TGTGCCAGCAGCCCAACCGGACAGGGAAAGGGCTACACCTTC. Its protein product is CASSPTGQGKGYTF.

The J gene is TRBJ1-1, the V gene TRBV2; 8 nucleotides match TRBD1. V dropped 6 bases and J dropped 7; count of bases not matched to a gene: 19. The CDR3 sequence is 17 residues long. CDR1 SNHLY and CDR2 FYNNEI come from the germline V gene. The CDR3 protein is CASRGSWRQGRDVEAFF. The DNA of the CDR3 is TGTGCCAGCAGGGGGTCCTGGCGACAGGGGAGGGATGTTGAAGCTTTCTTT.